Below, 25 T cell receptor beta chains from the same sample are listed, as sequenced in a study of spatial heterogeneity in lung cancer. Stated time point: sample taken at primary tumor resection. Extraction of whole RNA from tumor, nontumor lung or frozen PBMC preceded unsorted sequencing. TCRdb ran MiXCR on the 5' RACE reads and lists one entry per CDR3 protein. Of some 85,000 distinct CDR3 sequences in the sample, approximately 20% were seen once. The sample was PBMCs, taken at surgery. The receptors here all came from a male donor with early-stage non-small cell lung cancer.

The CDR3 nucleotides are TGTGCCAGCAGTTTGACAGGGGCGAACACTGAAGCTTTCTTT. This translates into CASSLTGANTEAFF. V and J are TRBV12-3 or TRBV12-4 and TRBJ1-1; the match to TRBD1 covers 8 bases. The trim removed 3 bases at V and 1 base at J, leaving 1 base unmatched. This CDR3 comprises 14 residues.

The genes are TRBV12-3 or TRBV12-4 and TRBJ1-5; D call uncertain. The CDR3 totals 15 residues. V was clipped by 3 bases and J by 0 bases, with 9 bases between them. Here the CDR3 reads CASSLGRSSNQPQHF. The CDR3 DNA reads TGTGCCAGCAGTTTGGGGAGGTCTAGCAATCAGCCCCAGCATTTT.

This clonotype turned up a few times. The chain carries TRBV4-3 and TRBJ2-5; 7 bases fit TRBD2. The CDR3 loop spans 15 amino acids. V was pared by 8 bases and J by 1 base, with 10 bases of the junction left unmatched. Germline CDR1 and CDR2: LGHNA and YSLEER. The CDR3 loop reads CASSRGRGTQETQYF. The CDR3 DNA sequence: TGCGCCAGCTCCCGGGGGAGGGGAACCCAAGAGACCCAGTACTTC.

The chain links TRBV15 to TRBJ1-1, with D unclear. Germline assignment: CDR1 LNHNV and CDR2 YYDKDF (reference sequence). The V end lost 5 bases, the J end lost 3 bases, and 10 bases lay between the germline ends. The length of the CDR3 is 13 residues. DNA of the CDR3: TGTGCCACCAGCGCCTTCGTGGACACTGAAGCTTTCTTT. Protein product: CATSAFVDTEAFF.

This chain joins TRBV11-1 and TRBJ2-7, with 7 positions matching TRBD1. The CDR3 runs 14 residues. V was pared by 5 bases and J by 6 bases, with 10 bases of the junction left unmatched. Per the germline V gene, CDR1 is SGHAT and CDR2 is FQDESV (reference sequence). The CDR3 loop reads CASSKGLGGGEQYF. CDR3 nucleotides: TGTGCCAGCAGCAAGGGGCTAGGGGGCGGCGAGCAGTACTTC.

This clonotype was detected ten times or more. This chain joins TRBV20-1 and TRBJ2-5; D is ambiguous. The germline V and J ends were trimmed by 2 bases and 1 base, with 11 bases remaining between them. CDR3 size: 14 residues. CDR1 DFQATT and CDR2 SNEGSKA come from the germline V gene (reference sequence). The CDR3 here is CSARPPTAQETQYF. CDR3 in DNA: TGCAGTGCTAGACCACCGACTGCCCAAGAGACCCAGTACTTC.

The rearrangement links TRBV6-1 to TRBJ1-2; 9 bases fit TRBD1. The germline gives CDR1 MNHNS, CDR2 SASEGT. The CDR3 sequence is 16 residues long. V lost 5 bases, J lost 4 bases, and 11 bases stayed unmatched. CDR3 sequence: CASSYTGGAIFYGYTF. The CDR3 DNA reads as TGTGCCAGCAGTTACACAGGGGGCGCGATATTCTATGGCTACACCTTC.

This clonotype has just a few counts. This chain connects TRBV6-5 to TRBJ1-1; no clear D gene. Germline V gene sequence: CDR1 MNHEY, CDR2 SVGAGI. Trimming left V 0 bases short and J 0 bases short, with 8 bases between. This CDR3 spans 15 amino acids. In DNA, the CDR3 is TGTGCCAGCAGTTACTCGGGCAGTTTGAACACTGAAGCTTTCTTT. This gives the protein CASSYSGSLNTEAFF.

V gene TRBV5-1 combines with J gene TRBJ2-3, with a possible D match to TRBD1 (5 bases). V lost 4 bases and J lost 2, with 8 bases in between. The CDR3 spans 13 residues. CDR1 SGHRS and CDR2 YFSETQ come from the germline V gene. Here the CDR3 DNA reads TGCGCCAGCAGCCGACAGAACACAGATACGCAGTATTTT. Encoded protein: CASSRQNTDTQYF.

The CDR3 spells CASNQQSTDTQYF. CDR3 nucleotide sequence: TGCGCCAGCAATCAGCAAAGCACAGATACGCAGTATTTT. V usage is TRBV5-1 and J usage is TRBJ2-3; D gene ambiguous. CDR3 length: 13 amino acids. Germline values: CDR1 SGHRS, CDR2 YFSETQ. The V and J ends lost 6 bases and 0 bases respectively, with 8 bases between them. The full variable domain, completed using reference TRBV5-1 and TRBJ2-3, is KAGVTQTPRYLIKTRGQQVTLSCSPISGHRSVSWYQQTPGQGLQFLFEYFSETQRNKGNFPGRFSGRQFSNSRSEMNVSTLELGDSALYLCASNQQSTDTQYFGPGTRLTVL.

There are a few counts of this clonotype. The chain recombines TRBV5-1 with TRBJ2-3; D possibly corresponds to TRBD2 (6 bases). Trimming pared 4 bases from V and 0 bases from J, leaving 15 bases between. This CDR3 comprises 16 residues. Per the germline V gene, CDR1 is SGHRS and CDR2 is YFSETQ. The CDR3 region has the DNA TGCGCCAGCAGCAAAAACGAACGGGGGAGCACAGATACGCAGTATTTT. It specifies CASSKNERGSTDTQYF.

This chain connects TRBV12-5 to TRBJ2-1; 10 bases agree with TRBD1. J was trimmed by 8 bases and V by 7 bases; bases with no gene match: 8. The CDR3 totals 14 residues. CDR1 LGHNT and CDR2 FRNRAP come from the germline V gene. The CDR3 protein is CASAPGTGEDEQFF. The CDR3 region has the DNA TGTGCTAGTGCCCCCGGGACAGGGGAGGATGAGCAGTTCTTC.

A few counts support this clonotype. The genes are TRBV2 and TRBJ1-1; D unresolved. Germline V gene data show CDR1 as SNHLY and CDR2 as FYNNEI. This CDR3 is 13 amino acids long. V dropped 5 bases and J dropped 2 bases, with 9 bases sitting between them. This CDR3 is CASSYGTNTEAFF. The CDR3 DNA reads TGTGCCAGCAGTTACGGCACAAACACTGAAGCTTTCTTT.

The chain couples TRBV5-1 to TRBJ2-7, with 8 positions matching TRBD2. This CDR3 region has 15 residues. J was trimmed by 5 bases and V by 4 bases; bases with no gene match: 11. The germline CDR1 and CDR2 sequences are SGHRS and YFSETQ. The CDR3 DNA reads TGCGCCAGCAGCCCGCGGCGAGCGGGAGTCCACGAGCAGTACTTC. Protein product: CASSPRRAGVHEQYF.

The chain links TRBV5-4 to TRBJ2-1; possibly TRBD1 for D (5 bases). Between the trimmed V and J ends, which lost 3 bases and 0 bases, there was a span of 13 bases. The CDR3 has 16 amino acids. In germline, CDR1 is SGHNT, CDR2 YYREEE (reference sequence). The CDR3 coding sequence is TGTGCCAGCAGCTCAGGACGGACAAGCTCCTACAATGAGCAGTTCTTC. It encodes CASSSGRTSSYNEQFF.

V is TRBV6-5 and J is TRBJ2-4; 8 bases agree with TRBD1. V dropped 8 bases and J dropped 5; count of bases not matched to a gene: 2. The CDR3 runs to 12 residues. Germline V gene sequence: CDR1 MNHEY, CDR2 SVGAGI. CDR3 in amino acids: CASVTGENIQYF. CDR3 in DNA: TGTGCCAGCGTGACAGGGGAAAACATTCAGTACTTC.

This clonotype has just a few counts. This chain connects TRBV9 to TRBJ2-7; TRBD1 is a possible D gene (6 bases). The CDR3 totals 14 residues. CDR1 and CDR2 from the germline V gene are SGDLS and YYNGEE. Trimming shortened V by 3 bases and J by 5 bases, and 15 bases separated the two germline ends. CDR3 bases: TGTGCCAGCAGCGAGGGGCAAAACAGGGACGAGCAGTACTTC. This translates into CASSEGQNRDEQYF. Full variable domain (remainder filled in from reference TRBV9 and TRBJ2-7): DSGVTQTPKHLITATGQRVTLRCSPRSGDLSVYWYQQSLDQGLQFLIQYYNGEERAKGNILERFSAQQFPDLHSELNLSSLELGDSALYFCASSEGQNRDEQYFGPGTRLTVT.

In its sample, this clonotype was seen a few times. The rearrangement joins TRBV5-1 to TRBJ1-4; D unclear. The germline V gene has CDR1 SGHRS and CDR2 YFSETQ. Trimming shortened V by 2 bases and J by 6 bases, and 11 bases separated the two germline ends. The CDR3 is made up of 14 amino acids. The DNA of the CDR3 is TGCGCCAGCAGCTTACCCCCGCCGGATGAAAAACTGTTTTTT. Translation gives CASSLPPPDEKLFF. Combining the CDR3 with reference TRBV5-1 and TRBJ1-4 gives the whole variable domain KAGVTQTPRYLIKTRGQQVTLSCSPISGHRSVSWYQQTPGQGLQFLFEYFSETQRNKGNFPGRFSGRQFSNSRSEMNVSTLELGDSALYLCASSLPPPDEKLFFGSGTQLSVL.

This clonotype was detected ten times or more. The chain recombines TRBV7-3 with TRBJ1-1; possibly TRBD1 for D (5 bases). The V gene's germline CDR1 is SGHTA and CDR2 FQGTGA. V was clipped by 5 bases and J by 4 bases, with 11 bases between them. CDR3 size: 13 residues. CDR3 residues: CASSPQGSTEAFF. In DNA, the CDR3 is TGTGCCAGCAGCCCGCAGGGATCCACTGAAGCTTTCTTT.

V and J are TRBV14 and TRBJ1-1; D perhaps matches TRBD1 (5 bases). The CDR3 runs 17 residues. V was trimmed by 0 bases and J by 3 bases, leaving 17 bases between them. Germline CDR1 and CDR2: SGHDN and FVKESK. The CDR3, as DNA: TGTGCCAGCAGCCAAGATCGGCGGGGCAGAGGGGACACTGAAGCTTTCTTT. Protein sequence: CASSQDRRGRGDTEAFF.

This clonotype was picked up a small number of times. The CDR3 region is CASSLEGLGNQPQHF. CDR3 nucleotide sequence: TGTGCCAGCAGTTTAGAGGGTCTGGGCAATCAGCCCCAGCATTTT. The chain joins TRBV27 to TRBJ1-5; D remains unclear. CDR3 length: 15 residues. V was cut by 2 bases and J by 2 bases, with 10 bases left in between. Germline V gene data show CDR1 as MNHEY and CDR2 as SMNVEV (reference sequence).

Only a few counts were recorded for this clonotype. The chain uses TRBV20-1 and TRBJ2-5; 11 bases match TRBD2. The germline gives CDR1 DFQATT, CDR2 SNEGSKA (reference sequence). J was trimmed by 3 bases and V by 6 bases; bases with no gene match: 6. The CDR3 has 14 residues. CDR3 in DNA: TGCAGTGCCACTCTGACTAGCGGGAAAGAGACCCAGTACTTC. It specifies CSATLTSGKETQYF.

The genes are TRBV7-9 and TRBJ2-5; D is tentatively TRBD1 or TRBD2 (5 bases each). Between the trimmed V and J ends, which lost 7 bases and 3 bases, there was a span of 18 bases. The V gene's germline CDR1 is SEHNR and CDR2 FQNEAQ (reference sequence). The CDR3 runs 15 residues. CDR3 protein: CASTFPLLGEETQYF. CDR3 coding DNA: TGTGCCAGCACCTTTCCGCTGCTGGGGGAAGAGACCCAGTACTTC.

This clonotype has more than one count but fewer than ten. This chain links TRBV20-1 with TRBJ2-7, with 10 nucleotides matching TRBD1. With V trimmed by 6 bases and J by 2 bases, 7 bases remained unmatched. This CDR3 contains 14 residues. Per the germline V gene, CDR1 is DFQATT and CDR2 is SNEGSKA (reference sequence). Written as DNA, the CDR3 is TGCAGTGCAATACGGGACAGGGGAACCTACGAGCAGTACTTC. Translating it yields CSAIRDRGTYEQYF.

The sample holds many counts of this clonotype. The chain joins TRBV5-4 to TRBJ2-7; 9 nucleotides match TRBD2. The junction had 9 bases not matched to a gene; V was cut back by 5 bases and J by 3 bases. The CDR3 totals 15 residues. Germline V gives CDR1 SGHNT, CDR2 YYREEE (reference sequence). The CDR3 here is CASSSGLAGIYEQYF. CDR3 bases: TGTGCCAGCAGTTCTGGGCTAGCGGGAATCTACGAGCAGTACTTC.